Listed here is a single T cell receptor beta chain. The antigen remains unidentified. This sample is part of a study of naive and memory T cell subsets. Broader study findings: The power law exponent of TCR abundance differed between naive and memory cells. Each distinct alpha or beta sequence counts as one clonotype. In naive cells, over 95% of TCR sequences were seen only once.

Both TRBC1 and TRBC2 were covered by a beta constant-region primer of two equimolar oligonucleotides. The ligated cDNA underwent four PCR rounds using SP2 and nested alpha and beta constant-region primers. An oligonucleotide with the SP2 primer and a 12-nucleotide UMI was ligated to the cDNA 3' end. TCRdb analysed the UMI-ligation and nested PCR reads with MiXCR anew, one entry per CDR3 protein. The repertoire includes 95,000 to 150,000 distinct CDR3 sequences, 36% of them detected once, and about 1% sits in the top ten. The CDR3 length is 12 residues. The V and J ends lost 5 bases and 4 bases respectively, with 8 bases between them. Germline V gene data show CDR1 as SGHTA and CDR2 as FQGNSA.

The clonotype was recovered from a human donor in good health. The chain is built from TRBV7-2 and TRBJ2-5; D unresolved. The sequenced sample was central memory CD4+ T cells from blood. The CDR3 sequence: CASSQLRETQYF. CDR3 bases: TGTGCCAGCAGCCAACTAAGAGAGACCCAGTACTTC.